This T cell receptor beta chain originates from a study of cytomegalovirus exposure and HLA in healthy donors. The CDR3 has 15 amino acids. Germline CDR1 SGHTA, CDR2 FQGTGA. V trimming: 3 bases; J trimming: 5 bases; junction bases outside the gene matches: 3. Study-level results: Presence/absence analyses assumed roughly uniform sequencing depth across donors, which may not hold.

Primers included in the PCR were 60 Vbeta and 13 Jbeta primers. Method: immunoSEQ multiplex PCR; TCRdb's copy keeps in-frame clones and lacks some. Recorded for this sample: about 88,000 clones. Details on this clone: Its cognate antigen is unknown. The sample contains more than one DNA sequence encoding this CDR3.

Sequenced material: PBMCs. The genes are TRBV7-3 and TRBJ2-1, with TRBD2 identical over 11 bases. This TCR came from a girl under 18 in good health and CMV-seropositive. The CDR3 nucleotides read TGTGCCAGCAGCTTGCTAGCGGGGGGTAACAATGAGCAGTTCTTC. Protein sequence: CASSLLAGGNNEQFF.